A selection of T cell receptor beta chains follows, all from one sample in a study of blood T cell repertoires in COVID-19. The method was immunoSEQ multiplex PCR; TCRdb's version includes in-frame clones alone and lacks a portion of them. This sample has around 140,000 clones, with more than 75% found just once. The sequenced material came from peripheral blood. The receptors come from a woman between 65 and 79 years old with COVID-19, enrolled during active disease. The CDR3 runs from the conserved cysteine through the conserved F or W. The D gene is left open where the match is weak. Clone size appears in some rows only: once, few, many, or a class for an expanded clone.

d_gene	len	abundance	v_gene	j_gene	CDR3aa	CDR3nt
.	13	once	TRBV5-1	TRBJ1-5	CASSSGTNQPQHF	TGCGCCAGCAGTTCCGGGACAAATCAGCCCCAGCATTTT
TRBD1	14	.	TRBV11-3	TRBJ2-3	CASSPGQATDTQYF	TGTGCCAGCAGCCCCGGACAGGCAACAGATACGCAGTATTTT
.	15	.	TRBV6-5	TRBJ2-4	CASSSTGIAKNIQYF	TGTGCCAGCAGTTCTACAGGAATAGCCAAAAACATTCAGTACTTC
.	18	.	TRBV18	TRBJ1-4	CASSVSGQLKGTNEKLFF	TGTGCCAGCTCAGTATCTGGACAACTAAAAGGGACTAATGAAAAACTGTTTTTT
.	18	.	TRBV5-8	TRBJ2-3	CASSPSPTGYRHTYTQYF	TGTGCCAGCAGCCCAAGCCCCACAGGGTATCGACACACGTATACGCAGTATTTT
.	14	.	TRBV6-5	TRBJ2-1	CASTLSYAVNEQFF	TGTGCCAGCACCCTATCTTACGCGGTCAATGAGCAGTTCTTC
TRBD1	14	.	TRBV2	TRBJ2-5	CASRGTGTQETQYF	TGTGCCAGCAGGGGGACAGGGACCCAAGAGACCCAGTACTTC
TRBD1	15	.	TRBV28	TRBJ1-2	CASSFSGTGGWGYTF	TGTGCCAGCAGTTTCTCCGGGACAGGGGGCTGGGGCTACACCTTC
.	12	.	TRBV7-9	TRBJ1-2	CASSSRRYGYTF	TGTGCCAGCAGCTCAAGGAGATATGGCTACACCTTC
.	15	few	TRBV6-6	TRBJ2-3	CASTGREDPTDTQYF	TGTGCCAGCACCGGCAGGGAGGATCCTACAGATACGCAGTATTTT
.	15	medium-sized	TRBV6-5	TRBJ1-3	CATQVVELSGNTIYF	TGTGCCACCCAGGTCGTGGAACTCTCTGGAAACACCATATATTTT
.	13	.	TRBV7-9	TRBJ2-2	CASRGALTGELFF	TGTGCCTCCCGGGGGGCGCTCACCGGGGAGCTGTTTTTT
.	12	.	TRBV19	TRBJ1-2	CASTGFNYGYTF	TGTGCCAGCACAGGATTTAACTATGGCTACACCTTC
TRBD1	16	.	TRBV4-1	TRBJ1-5	CASSQDQGAYAQPQHF	TGCGCCAGCAGCCAAGATCAGGGGGCATATGCTCAGCCCCAGCATTTT
.	16	.	TRBV21-1	TRBJ2-7	CASSPAGSGGSYEQYF	TGTGCCAGCAGTCCGGCTGGTAGCGGGGGCTCCTACGAGCAGTACTTC
.	13	.	TRBV11-2	TRBJ1-1	CASTIDRNTEAFF	TGTGCCAGCACCATCGACAGGAACACTGAAGCTTTCTTT
TRBD1	16	.	TRBV19	TRBJ1-5	CASSLLQGGGNQPQHF	TGTGCCAGTAGTTTACTACAGGGGGGAGGCAATCAGCCCCAGCATTTT
.	14	.	TRBV18	TRBJ2-3	CASSQTEITDTQYF	TGTGCCAGCTCACAAACGGAGATCACAGATACGCAGTATTTT
.	12	.	TRBV7-9	TRBJ1-1	CASSLWNTEAFF	TGTGCCAGCAGCCTTTGGAACACTGAAGCTTTCTTT
TRBD2	15	.	TRBV3-1/TRBV3-2	TRBJ2-7	CASSQDRGGLREQYF	TGTGCCAGCAGCCAAGACCGGGGGGGTCTGCGCGAGCAGTACTTC
TRBD2	15	.	TRBV7-2	TRBJ2-3	CASSLESLAGLTQYF	TGTGCCAGCAGCTTAGAGAGCCTAGCGGGTCTTACGCAGTATTTT
.	11	.	TRBV10-1	TRBJ1-2	CASIHRVGYTF	TGCGCCAGCATCCACAGGGTTGGCTACACCTTC
.	12	.	TRBV12-3/TRBV12-4	TRBJ1-2	CASSWPVYGYTF	TGTGCCAGCAGTTGGCCAGTCTATGGCTACACCTTC
TRBD1	17	.	TRBV25-1	TRBJ2-2	CASKSRGRGPDTGELFF	TGTGCCAGCAAATCCAGGGGCAGGGGGCCGGACACCGGGGAGCTGTTTTTT
.	14	few	TRBV30	TRBJ1-1	CAWSVTLGGTEAFF	TGTGCCTGGAGTGTGACACTGGGGGGCACTGAAGCTTTCTTT
.	14	.	TRBV19	TRBJ1-2	CASSISPTEYGYTF	TGTGCCAGTAGTATTTCGCCGACAGAGTATGGCTACACCTTC
.	13	.	TRBV5-6	TRBJ1-1	CASSSWGDTEAFF	TGTGCCAGCAGTTCTTGGGGGGACACTGAAGCTTTCTTT
.	13	once	TRBV2	TRBJ2-3	CASTVLVPDTQYF	TGTGCCAGCACGGTCCTGGTGCCAGATACGCAGTATTTT
TRBD1	19	.	TRBV6-6	TRBJ2-6	CASSRSGTGNSRGANVLTF	TGTGCCAGCAGTCGATCCGGGACAGGGAATAGTAGGGGGGCCAACGTCCTGACTTTC
.	13	.	TRBV6-5	TRBJ1-1	CASSWAPNTEAFF	TGTGCCAGCAGCTGGGCACCGAACACTGAAGCTTTCTTT
TRBD1	17	.	TRBV19	TRBJ2-2	CASSAKGQGFTTGELFF	TGTGCCAGTAGTGCCAAAGGACAGGGGTTCACCACCGGGGAGCTGTTTTTT
TRBD1	15	.	TRBV6-5	TRBJ2-7	CASTGTGPASYEQYF	TGTGCCAGCACCGGGACAGGGCCTGCTTCCTACGAGCAGTACTTC
TRBD1	13	.	TRBV19	TRBJ2-7	CASSTQTGREQYF	TGTGCCAGTAGTACACAGACAGGGCGCGAGCAGTACTTC
.	13	large	TRBV9	TRBJ2-2	CASSQAGNGELFF	TGTGCCAGCAGCCAGGCGGGGAACGGGGAGCTGTTTTTT
.	16	.	TRBV2	TRBJ2-3	CASRRGSGTITDTQYF	TGTGCCAGCAGGAGGGGGTCCGGGACAATCACAGATACGCAGTATTTT
TRBD2	13	.	TRBV29-1	TRBJ2-7	CSVAGGGAHEQYF	TGCAGCGTTGCTGGCGGGGGGGCCCACGAGCAGTACTTC
TRBD2	17	few	TRBV5-1	TRBJ2-5	CASSFGTSGGAPETQYF	TGCGCCAGCAGCTTTGGGACTAGCGGGGGGGCCCCAGAGACCCAGTACTTC